This T cell receptor (beta chain) was identified in a study of read filtering for tumor transcriptome and immune sequencing. Study-level information: Revised staging placed about 8 patients in R-ISS I, about 15 in II, more than five in III.

Study-wide findings and caveats: IR-seq captured clonotypes deeper and more reliably than RNA-seq. In IR-seq, single-read clonotypes were approximately 83% of clonotypes but roughly 3.5% of reads.

The library was built from 400 ng RNA with molecular barcoded adaptors for alpha/delta and beta/gamma chains. TCRdb ran MiXCR on the reads and lists one entry per CDR3 protein. This repertoire shows about 86,000 distinct CDR3 sequences, 9% to 15% found once; its top ten account for 15%. On this clonotype itself: What it binds is unknown.

V was shortened by 6 bases and J by 13 bases, with 13 bases between the two germline ends. This CDR3 contains 12 residues. The receptor comes from a donor at least 40 years old with multiple myeloma. V and J are TRBV12-3 or TRBV12-4 and TRBJ1-6; D perhaps matches TRBD1 (5 bases). The sequenced sample consisted of a population of CD138-negative cells sorted from bone marrow. For the CDR3, the DNA is TGTGCCAGCAGCACCCTCGGGGGTCCCCTCCACTTT. As protein: CASSTLGGPLHF.